This T cell receptor (beta chain) was retrieved from a study of CD8 T cells in ankylosing spondylitis. Study observations and caveats: Researchers report that disease-linked clones proved CD8+ and relatively rare in peripheral blood. Ankylosing spondylitis blood seemed to carry a telltale TCR beta motif made of several highly homologous variants.

As concerns this clonotype: The antigen remains unidentified.

Germline values: CDR1 MNHNS, CDR2 SASEGT. Germline trimming cut 5 bases from V and 1 base from J; bases unmatched to any gene: 7. The CDR3 covers 15 residues. One entry per CDR3 protein, called by TCRdb with MiXCR from the 5' RACE reads. The table lists about 840,000 distinct CDR3 sequences, approximately 12% of them singletons. This receptor was identified in a male donor with ankylosing spondylitis. Sequencing was carried out using blood, either unsorted or a sorted T cell fraction (not recorded which). This rearrangement joins TRBV6-1 to TRBJ1-1; TRBD1 matches 7 bases. Here the CDR3 reads CASSKWTGPNTEAFF. Here the CDR3 DNA reads TGTGCCAGCAGTAAATGGACAGGCCCGAACACTGAAGCTTTCTTT.